This T cell receptor beta chain derives from a study of blood T cell repertoires in COVID-19. Study overall: T cells, B-cell-depleted T cells, or PBMCs supplied cDNA or gDNA.

How the authors handled the data: Amplified reference gene primers provided the basis for estimating nucleated cell counts. TCRdb keeps only in-frame clones here, not all; method: immunoSEQ multiplex PCR. That table is the source of V, J and clone size, and D and trimming were worked out from the DNA. The data contain some 100,000 clones, roughly 80% of them singletons. The TCR comes from an older woman with active or convalescent COVID-19. Input material: peripheral blood.

The CDR3 bases are TGCGCCAGCAGCCAAGGCCTTGGGGGCTCGGGCACAGATACGCAGTATTTT. Amino acid sequence: CASSQGLGGSGTDTQYF. This rearrangement joins TRBV4-3 to TRBJ2-3; D is perhaps TRBD1 (6 bases). V lost 1 base to trimming and J lost 1 base, with 15 bases between them. CDR3 size: 17 residues. Germline loops: CDR1 LGHNA, CDR2 YSLEER.